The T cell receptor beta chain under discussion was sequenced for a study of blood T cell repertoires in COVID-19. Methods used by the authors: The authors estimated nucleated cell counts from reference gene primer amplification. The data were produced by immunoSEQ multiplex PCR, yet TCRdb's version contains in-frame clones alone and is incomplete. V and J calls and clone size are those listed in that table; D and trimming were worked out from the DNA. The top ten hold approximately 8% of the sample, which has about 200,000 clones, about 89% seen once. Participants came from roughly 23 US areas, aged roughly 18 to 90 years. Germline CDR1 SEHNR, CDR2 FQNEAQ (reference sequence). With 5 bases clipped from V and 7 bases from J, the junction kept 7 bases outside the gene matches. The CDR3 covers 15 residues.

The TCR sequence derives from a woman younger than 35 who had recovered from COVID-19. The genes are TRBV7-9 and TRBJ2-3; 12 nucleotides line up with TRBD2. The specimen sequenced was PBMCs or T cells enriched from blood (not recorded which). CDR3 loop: CASSPSGGALNTQYF. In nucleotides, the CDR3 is TGTGCCAGCAGCCCTAGCGGGGGGGCTTTAAATACGCAGTATTTT.